The rows below give T cell receptor beta chains drawn from one sample of a study of blood T cells in healthy people across ages. From the 5' RACE reads, TCRdb called clonotypes with MiXCR, one entry per CDR3 protein. The sample gives over a million distinct CDR3 sequences, roughly two fifths of which show up once; around 4% is in the top ten. The sequenced material came from blood. All receptors come from a woman aged 18-29 years in good health. The CDR3 runs from the conserved cysteine through the conserved F or W.

V: TRBV20-1
J: TRBJ1-5
CDR3: CSATGGFGDQPQHF

V: TRBV27
J: TRBJ2-1
CDR3: CASSTRDGSWEYEQFF

V: TRBV29-1
J: TRBJ1-1
CDR3: CSVTGLYTEAFF

V: TRBV7-9
J: -
CDR3: CASSVSVSSYNEQYF

V: TRBV25-1
J: TRBJ2-3
CDR3: CASSRGRYTTDTQYF

V: TRBV7-9
J: TRBJ2-5
CDR3: CASSLEVAAGQETQYF

V: TRBV20-1
J: TRBJ2-7
CDR3: CSARGVGAHSYEQYF

V: TRBV24-1
J: TRBJ2-1
CDR3: CATSVDNEQFF

V: TRBV11-3
J: TRBJ2-1
CDR3: CASSLDGYTYNEQFF

V: TRBV28
J: TRBJ1-2
CDR3: CASSLYVTVYGYTF

V: TRBV2
J: TRBJ2-1
CDR3: CASIRLGFGEQFF

V: TRBV29-1
J: TRBJ2-3
CDR3: CSVDWPRADTQYF

V: TRBV27
J: TRBJ2-1
CDR3: CASSTFNEQFF

V: TRBV4-3
J: TRBJ2-1
CDR3: CASSQVLLAGNNEQFF

V: TRBV19
J: TRBJ1-1
CDR3: CASSISGQGDTEAFF

V: TRBV20-1
J: TRBJ2-1
CDR3: CSAPRLADYNEQFF

V: TRBV5-6
J: TRBJ2-1
CDR3: CASSPRQAGFNEQFF

V: TRBV6-5
J: TRBJ1-1
CDR3: CASSYTSRNTEAFF

V: TRBV12-3/TRBV12-4
J: TRBJ2-3
CDR3: CASTDGLAGGDTQYF

V: TRBV27
J: TRBJ1-2
CDR3: CASSPFTGTGRGYTF

V: TRBV10-3
J: TRBJ2-7
CDR3: CAIRNGQGTPYEQYF

V: TRBV20-1
J: TRBJ2-5
CDR3: CSARVPGSGEQYF

V: TRBV4-1
J: TRBJ2-3
CDR3: CASSQGSLTSAFTDTQYF

V: TRBV7-9
J: TRBJ1-3
CDR3: CASSLPPGNGNTIYF

V: TRBV6-5
J: TRBJ2-7
CDR3: CASSLDRAAYEQYF

V: TRBV7-9
J: TRBJ2-1
CDR3: CASSAAGLVEDEQFF

V: TRBV6-6
J: TRBJ1-1
CDR3: CASRPTGQGGTEAFF

V: TRBV5-1
J: TRBJ2-1
CDR3: CASSLETGHYNEQFF

V: TRBV7-9
J: TRBJ2-1
CDR3: CASSPDGFGAGDNEQFF

V: TRBV29-1
J: TRBJ2-2
CDR3: CSVYSGRNTGELFF

V: TRBV10-3
J: TRBJ2-4
CDR3: CAISDGDRLAKNIQYF

V: TRBV2
J: -
CDR3: CASSVPGLAAPSYEQYF

V: TRBV11-1
J: TRBJ2-1
CDR3: CASSTAAGGINEQFF

V: TRBV12-3/TRBV12-4
J: TRBJ2-1
CDR3: CASSLAQLAGSSYNEQFF

V: TRBV3-1
J: TRBJ2-5
CDR3: CASSRVQDYQETQYF

V: TRBV5-1
J: TRBJ2-1
CDR3: CTSSLASGPLYNEQFF

V: TRBV27
J: TRBJ2-7
CDR3: CASSLTSSYEQYF

V: TRBV29-1
J: TRBJ1-2
CDR3: CSVVVDRASTGYTF

V: TRBV12-3/TRBV12-4
J: TRBJ1-6
CDR3: CASSSELPTDSPLHF

V: TRBV7-2
J: TRBJ2-4
CDR3: CASSLGGGGGYTQYF

V: TRBV6-2/TRBV6-3
J: TRBJ2-3
CDR3: CASSPHRSSGDTQYF

V: TRBV19
J: TRBJ1-2
CDR3: CASSIIGRTYGYTF

V: TRBV7-2
J: TRBJ1-2
CDR3: CASSLAGTGVDYGYTF

V: TRBV28
J: TRBJ2-7
CDR3: CASSLRHSIRDGTYEQYF

V: TRBV7-9
J: TRBJ2-7
CDR3: CASSKTLAGGTYEQYF

V: TRBV20-1
J: TRBJ2-3
CDR3: CSARVEGGPVDTQYF

V: TRBV9
J: TRBJ2-2
CDR3: CATADVHTGELFF

V: TRBV29-1
J: TRBJ2-5
CDR3: CSVAPTGPGTQYF

V: TRBV29-1
J: TRBJ1-2
CDR3: CSVGTDLNYGYTF

V: TRBV19
J: TRBJ2-1
CDR3: CATTALLGYNEQFF

V: TRBV11-1
J: TRBJ2-3
CDR3: CASSSTGRADTQYF

V: TRBV9
J: TRBJ2-1
CDR3: CASSDGRPYNEQFF

V: TRBV9
J: TRBJ1-2
CDR3: CASSVQPRDSFSYGYTF